This TCR beta chain was captured by sequencing in a study of blood T cell repertoires in COVID-19. Study as a whole: Italy, Spain and the United States were the sources of the convalescent and acute COVID-19 samples. T cells, B-cell-depleted T cells, or PBMCs provided the cDNA or gDNA that served as material.

CDR3 length equals 17 residues. The germline V gene encodes CDR1 SGDLS and CDR2 YYNGEE. The V and J ends lost 4 bases and 4 bases, in that order; junction bases with no gene match: 12. Original data processing: Reference gene primers were amplified, and this amplification served to estimate nucleated cell counts. The data were produced by immunoSEQ multiplex PCR, yet TCRdb's version contains in-frame clones alone and is incomplete. The V and J calls and clone size come from that table; D and trimming were worked out from the DNA. The sample gives roughly 64,000 clones, approximately 86% of which show up once; more than 1% is in the top ten.

This chain uses TRBV9 with TRBJ2-5, with TRBD2 matching over 11 bases. The TCR sequence derives from a man aged 35 to 55 with acute or convalescent COVID-19. Specimen: peripheral blood. CDR3 in amino acids: CASSTQGFTSGGETQYF. The DNA for the CDR3 is TGTGCCAGCAGCACACAGGGTTTCACTAGCGGGGGAGAGACCCAGTACTTC.